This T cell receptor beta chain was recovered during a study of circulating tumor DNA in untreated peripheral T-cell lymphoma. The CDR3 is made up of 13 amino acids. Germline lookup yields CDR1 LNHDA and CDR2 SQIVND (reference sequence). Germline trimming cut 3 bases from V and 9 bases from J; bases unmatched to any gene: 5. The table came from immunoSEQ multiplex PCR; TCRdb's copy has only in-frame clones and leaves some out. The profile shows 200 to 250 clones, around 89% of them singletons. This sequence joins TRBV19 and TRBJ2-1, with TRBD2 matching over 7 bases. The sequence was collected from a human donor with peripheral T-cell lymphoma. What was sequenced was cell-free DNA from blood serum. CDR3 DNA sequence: TGTGCCAGTAGTATGATAATAGCGGGTGAGCAGTTCTTC. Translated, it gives CASSMIIAGEQFF.